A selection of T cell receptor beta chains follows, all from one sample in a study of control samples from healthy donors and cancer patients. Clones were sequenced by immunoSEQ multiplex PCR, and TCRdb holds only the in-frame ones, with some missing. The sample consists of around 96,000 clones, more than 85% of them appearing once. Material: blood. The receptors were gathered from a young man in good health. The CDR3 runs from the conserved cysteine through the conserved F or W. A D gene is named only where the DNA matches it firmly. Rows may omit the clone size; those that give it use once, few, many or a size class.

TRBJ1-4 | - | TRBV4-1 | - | CASSLNRVRGEKLFF | TGCGCCAGCAGCCTGAACAGGGTGAGAGGTGAAAAACTGTTTTTT
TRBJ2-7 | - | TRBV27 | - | CASSLPGGPIYEQYF | TGTGCCAGCAGTTTGCCCGGTGGCCCCATCTACGAGCAGTACTTC
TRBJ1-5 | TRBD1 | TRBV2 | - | CASSLQTGTGQPQHF | TGTGCCAGCAGTCTACAGACAGGGACGGGCCAGCCCCAGCATTTT
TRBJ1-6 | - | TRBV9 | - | CASSSERGGLSPLHF | TGTGCCAGCAGCTCGGAACGGGGTGGGTTGTCACCCCTCCACTTT
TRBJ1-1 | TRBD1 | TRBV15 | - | CATSLRDRGAFF | TGTGCCACCAGCCTCCGGGACAGGGGAGCTTTCTTT
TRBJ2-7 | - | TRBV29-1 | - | CSVSSSGIYNEQYF | TGCAGCGTTAGCTCCTCGGGTATATACAACGAGCAGTACTTC
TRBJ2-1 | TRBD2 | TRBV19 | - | CASSIVPPGAGGEQFF | TGTGCCAGTAGTATAGTCCCGCCGGGGGCGGGGGGTGAGCAGTTCTTC
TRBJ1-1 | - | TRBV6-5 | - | CASSPSSSGTEAFF | TGTGCCAGCAGTCCAAGCTCTTCAGGGACTGAAGCTTTCTTT
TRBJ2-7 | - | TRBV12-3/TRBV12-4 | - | CASSSTVSEQYF | TGTGCCAGCAGTTCGACAGTAAGCGAGCAGTACTTC
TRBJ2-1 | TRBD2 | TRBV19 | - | CASRFSGGPLSDEQFF | TGTGCCAGTAGATTTAGCGGGGGGCCCCTTAGTGATGAGCAGTTCTTC
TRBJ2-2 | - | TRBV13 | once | CASSLGLQGLTGELFF | TGTGCCAGCAGCTTAGGTCTCCAGGGTCTCACCGGGGAGCTGTTTTTT
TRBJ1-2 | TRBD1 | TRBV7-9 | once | CASSSTGQGDGYTF | TGTGCCAGCAGCTCTACCGGACAGGGTGACGGCTACACCTTC
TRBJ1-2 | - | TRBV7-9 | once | CASWPTGTNGGYTF | TGTGCCAGCTGGCCTACGGGGACCAACGGCGGCTACACCTTC